A single sample gave rise to the 14 T cell receptor beta chains below, sequenced in a study of cytomegalovirus exposure and HLA in healthy donors. The PCR was carried out with 60 Vbeta primers and 13 Jbeta primers. Only in-frame clones appear in the TCRdb table, and some are missing; sequencing was by immunoSEQ multiplex PCR. The sample has about 130,000 clones, just under 90% seen once. Sequencing was done on a sample of PBMCs. Receptors were obtained from a woman in her thirties in good health and CMV-seronegative.

DNA of the CDR3: TGTGCCAGCAGCTTGACCCGACTAGCGGGGCTCCAAGAGACCCAGTACTTC. The encoded protein is CASSLTRLAGLQETQYF. The genes are TRBV5-8 and TRBJ2-5; 11 bases are shared with TRBD2. CDR1 and CDR2 (germline): SGHTS, YDEGEE. There are 17 residues in the CDR3. V trimming: 1 base; J trimming: 1 base; junction bases outside the gene matches: 6. Full variable domain (remainder filled in from reference TRBV5-8 and TRBJ2-5): EAGVTQSPTHLIKTRGQQATLRCSPISGHTSVYWYQQALGLGLQFLLWYDEGEERNRGNFPPRFSGRQFPNYSSELNVNALELEDSALYLCASSLTRLAGLQETQYFGPGTRLLVL.

V gene TRBV5-1 combines with J gene TRBJ2-3; 7 positions agree with TRBD2. This CDR3 contains 17 residues. V lost 0 bases, J lost 3 bases, and 10 bases stayed unmatched. CDR1 and CDR2 from the germline V gene are SGHRS and YFSETQ. The CDR3 sequence is CASSLAVAGDSTDTQYF. In DNA form, the CDR3 reads TGCGCCAGCAGCTTGGCCGTGGCGGGAGATTCTACAGATACGCAGTATTTT.

The chain employs TRBV7-9 and TRBJ1-2, with 7 bases matching TRBD1. Germline CDR1 reads SEHNR; CDR2 reads FQNEAQ (reference sequence). CDR3 length equals 12 residues. With V trimmed by 4 bases and J by 12 bases, 8 bases remained unmatched. Here the CDR3 reads CASSSGGREHTF. The CDR3 nucleotides read TGTGCCAGCAGCTCAGGGGGAAGGGAACACACCTTC.

As for this clone: Other nucleotide sequences from this sample produce the same CDR3. The rearrangement joins TRBV29-1 to TRBJ2-3; 14 bases fit TRBD2. From germline, CDR1 is SQVTM and CDR2 ANQGSEA. J lost 7 bases, V lost 8 bases, and 5 bases had no gene match. This CDR3 region has 13 residues. The CDR3 nucleotides read TGCAGCTTAGGGACTAGCGGGGGATATACGCAGTATTTT. Amino acid sequence: CSLGTSGGYTQYF.

CDR3 amino acids: CASSLGTGGQSPLHF. The CDR3 region has the DNA TGTGCCAGCAGCTTAGGTACAGGGGGCCAATCACCCCTCCACTTT. The gene calls are TRBV13 and TRBJ1-6, with 9 bases that match TRBD1. The CDR3 runs 15 residues. Trimming at V came to 0 bases and at J to 10 bases, leaving 4 bases not matched to a gene. The germline V gene has CDR1 PRHDT and CDR2 FYEKMQ (reference sequence).

The chain is built from TRBV4-2 and TRBJ2-7; a possible D gene is TRBD2 (6 bases). The germline gives CDR1 LGHNA, CDR2 YNFKEQ. The CDR3 totals 16 residues. V was shortened by 0 bases and J by 0 bases, with 12 bases between the two germline ends. This CDR3 is CASSQDRDFPSYEQYF. CDR3 bases: TGTGCCAGCAGCCAAGATAGGGACTTCCCCTCCTACGAGCAGTACTTC.

V is TRBV7-9 and J is TRBJ2-2; possible D gene TRBD2, 5 bases. V was pared by 6 bases and J by 1 base, with 18 bases between. The germline V gene encodes CDR1 SEHNR and CDR2 FQNEAQ (reference sequence). The CDR3 covers 17 residues. CDR3 nucleotide sequence: TGTGCCAGCAGTAGAAGACCGGGAAGATTGAACACCGGGGAGCTGTTTTTT. This encodes CASSRRPGRLNTGELFF.

The chain couples TRBV25-1 to TRBJ1-2; possible D gene TRBD1, 6 bases. The V gene lost 2 bases and the J gene lost 5 bases, with 21 bases spanning the gap. The CDR3 has 17 amino acids. From germline, CDR1 is MGHDK and CDR2 SYGVNS. CDR3 residues: CASSETKGDNEEYGYTF. CDR3 coding DNA: TGTGCCAGCAGTGAAACAAAGGGGGACAACGAAGAATATGGCTACACCTTC.

This rearrangement joins TRBV2 to TRBJ1-1, with D maybe TRBD1 (6 bases). The CDR3 has 16 residues. Germline V gives CDR1 SNHLY, CDR2 FYNNEI. The germline V and J ends were trimmed by 4 bases and 0 bases, with 15 bases remaining between them. The CDR3 DNA follows: TGTGCCAGCAGTGTGGGGGGGGGCATCATGAACACTGAAGCTTTCTTT. This encodes CASSVGGGIMNTEAFF.

The chain has TRBV30 and TRBJ1-2; D remains ambiguous. CDR1 and CDR2 (germline): GTSNPN, SVGIG (reference sequence). Deletions cut 2 bases from V and 7 bases from J, with 11 bases between. The CDR3 contains 12 residues. The CDR3 spells CAWSSQTGGYTF. CDR3 bases: TGTGCCTGGAGTTCCCAGACTGGTGGCTACACCTTC.

The chain is built from TRBV13 and TRBJ2-7; TRBD1 aligns across 10 bases. The CDR3 has 13 amino acids. CDR1 PRHDT and CDR2 FYEKMQ come from the germline V gene (reference sequence). Unmatched junction bases numbered 4, after V lost 5 bases and J lost 6 bases. The CDR3 DNA reads TGTGCCAGCAGCGGGCGGACAGGGGGCGAGCAGTACTTC. The encoded protein is CASSGRTGGEQYF.

The chain couples TRBV28 to TRBJ1-3; no firm D call. Germline CDR1 and CDR2: MDHEN and SYDVKM. Trimming stripped 6 bases from V and 3 bases from J, with 9 bases between. CDR3 length: 13 residues. Here the CDR3 reads CASSRRGGNTIYF. The CDR3 coding sequence is TGTGCCAGCAGCCGCCGAGGTGGAAACACCATATATTTT.

This clone was seen only once. V is TRBV2 and J is TRBJ1-4; D is unclear. CDR3 length: 14 amino acids. The V gene lost 4 bases and the J gene lost 0 bases, with 6 bases spanning the gap. The V gene's germline CDR1 is SNHLY and CDR2 FYNNEI. CDR3 loop: CASSALSTNEKLFF. The CDR3 region has the DNA TGTGCCAGCAGTGCCCTCTCAACTAATGAAAAACTGTTTTTT.

The genes are TRBV6-5 and TRBJ2-1; 7 bases are a match to TRBD1. Germline CDR1 and CDR2: MNHEY and SVGAGI. Trimming cost V 5 bases and J 13 bases; bases outside gene matches: 8. The CDR3 is 12 amino acids. The CDR3: CASSRDSRRQFF. In nucleotides, the CDR3 is TGTGCCAGCAGTCGGGACAGTCGACGACAGTTCTTC.